This T cell receptor beta chain appears in the sequencing data of a study of T cell responses to AZD1222 COVID-19 vaccine. Study-level findings and limits: The donor cohort was predominantly white British with a female majority, and clonal diversity may have been underestimated. Recipients of two AZD1222 doses showed rising Spike-specific TCR breadth and depth.

As to this clone: What it binds is unknown.

Sequencing was performed with immunoSEQ multiplex PCR; in TCRdb, only in-frame clones are kept and a portion is missing. Counted here are 150,000 to 160,000 clones, 70% to 90% occurring once; the ten biggest clones make up 5.5% to 6%. The length of the CDR3 is 15 residues. Germline V gene sequence: CDR1 MNHEY, CDR2 SVGAGI. The V and J ends lost 7 bases and 2 bases, in that order; junction bases with no gene match: 6. The V and J genes are TRBV6-5 and TRBJ1-4, with 8 bases aligning to TRBD1. This specimen was peripheral blood, taken on day 0 of MenACWY control vaccination. The receptor comes from an adult in good health. In DNA form, the CDR3 reads TGTGCCAGCAAATCGGACAGGGCGACTAATGAAAAACTGTTTTTT. It specifies CASKSDRATNEKLFF.